One and the same sample provided the 9 T cell receptor beta chains below, sequenced in a study of blood T cell repertoires in COVID-19. TCRdb's copy holds only in-frame clones and misses some; the assay was immunoSEQ multiplex PCR. The sample holds 150,000 or so clones, 85% to 90% seen once. Sequencing used peripheral blood. The receptor set was obtained from a woman in her sixties with acute or convalescent COVID-19.

V usage is TRBV11-3 and J usage is TRBJ2-2; D remains ambiguous. Per germline, CDR1 SGHNT and CDR2 YENEEA. Between the trimmed V and J ends, which lost 1 base and 6 bases, there was a span of 12 bases. The CDR3 contains 15 residues. The CDR3 DNA sequence: TGTGCCAGCAGCTTAGCCGTTGGGCTGGCCGGGGAGCTGTTTTTT. Its protein product is CASSLAVGLAGELFF.

This clone was picked up a small number of times. The chain couples TRBV10-3 to TRBJ1-5; maybe TRBD1 (6 bases). Germline values: CDR1 ENHRY, CDR2 SYGVKD. V lost 0 bases, J lost 0 bases, and 12 bases lay in between. The CDR3 loop spans 17 amino acids. CDR3 loop: CAISESGGGSSNQPQHF. CDR3 coding DNA: TGTGCCATCAGTGAGTCAGGGGGGGGGAGTAGCAATCAGCCCCAGCATTTT.

The CDR3 DNA reads as TGTGCCAGCAGTTTACTAGGGGACACGTATAGCAATCAGCCCCAGCATTTT. Translating it yields CASSLLGDTYSNQPQHF. This chain joins TRBV6-2 or TRBV6-3 and TRBJ1-5; D possibly corresponds to TRBD1 (6 bases). V gave up 4 bases and J gave up 0 bases, with 16 bases separating them. The CDR3 spans 17 residues. Germline lookup yields CDR1 MNHEY and CDR2 SVGEGT.

The chain uses TRBV29-1 and TRBJ1-2; TRBD1 might be the D (5 bases). The CDR3 loop spans 13 amino acids. From germline, CDR1 is SQVTM and CDR2 ANQGSEA. Trimming took off 7 bases at V and 4 bases at J, with 16 bases between the two ends. The CDR3 sequence: CSAPGGAGYGYTF. The CDR3 nucleotides are TGCAGCGCCCCAGGCGGGGCGGGCTATGGCTACACCTTC.

V gene TRBV6-5 combines with J gene TRBJ1-5; TRBD1 is a possible D gene (5 bases). Germline values: CDR1 MNHEY, CDR2 SVGAGI. The CDR3 has 15 amino acids. V gave up 6 bases and J gave up 7 bases, with 19 bases separating them. This CDR3 is CASSPTAKILQPQHF. The CDR3 region has the DNA TGTGCCAGCAGCCCGACAGCGAAGATCTTACAGCCCCAGCATTTT.

The chain couples TRBV6-5 to TRBJ2-7, with D perhaps TRBD2 (6 bases). Looked up from germline, CDR1 is MNHEY and CDR2 is SVGAGI. The CDR3 covers 15 residues. V lost 4 bases to trimming and J lost 5 bases, with 18 bases between them. The CDR3 nucleotides are TGTGCCAGCAGTTCCCCTAAGCGGGCCGGCCACGAGCAGTACTTC. Encoded protein: CASSSPKRAGHEQYF.

This chain connects TRBV11-2 to TRBJ1-4; the match to TRBD1 covers 12 bases. The germline V gene encodes CDR1 SGHAT and CDR2 FQNNGV. V trimming: 5 bases; J trimming: 10 bases; junction bases outside the gene matches: 8. This CDR3 has 15 amino acids. The CDR3 sequence: CASSHRDRGLLKLFF. Written as DNA, the CDR3 is TGTGCCAGCAGCCACCGGGACAGGGGGCTTTTAAAACTGTTTTTT. The variable domain in full, completed from reference TRBV11-2 and TRBJ1-4, reads EAGVAQSPRYKIIEKRQSVAFWCNPISGHATLYWYQQILGQGPKLLIQFQNNGVVDDSQLPKDRFSAERLKGVDSTLKIQPAKLEDSAVYLCASSHRDRGLLKLFFGSGTQLSVL.

The chain recombines TRBV18 with TRBJ2-5; D is perhaps TRBD1 (5 bases). The CDR3 consists of 13 residues. The germline V and J ends were trimmed by 11 bases and 2 bases, with 15 bases remaining between them. The germline gives CDR1 KGHSH, CDR2 LQKENI. As DNA, the CDR3 is TGTGCCTCCAAGACTCACAGGCAAGAGACCCAGTACTTC. Amino acids: CASKTHRQETQYF.

This clone is a singleton in its sample. The chain recombines TRBV12-3 or TRBV12-4 with TRBJ2-7; a possible D gene is TRBD1 (6 bases). CDR3 size: 13 residues. The V gene lost 0 bases and the J gene lost 7 bases, with 10 bases spanning the gap. The DNA of the CDR3 is TGTGCCAGCAGTTTAGCGGGCAGGGGTGAGCAGTACTTC. Its protein product is CASSLAGRGEQYF.